The rows below give T cell receptor beta chains drawn from one sample of a study of blood T cell repertoires in COVID-19. Only in-frame clones appear in the TCRdb table, and some are missing; sequencing was by immunoSEQ multiplex PCR. In the table there are more than 65,000 clones, roughly 87% of which are singletons. Sequencing was done on a sample of peripheral blood. All receptors come from a woman of 80 years or more with active or convalescent COVID-19. CDR3s include the opening cysteine and the closing phenylalanine or tryptophan. The D gene is left open where the match is weak. Clone sizes are given selectively: once, few, many, or a class where the clone is expanded.

15,TRBD1,-,TRBV28,TRBJ2-7,CASSTPTGGKNEQYF,TGTGCCAGCAGTACGCCGACAGGGGGAAAGAACGAGCAGTACTTC
14,TRBD1,-,TRBV28,TRBJ2-7,CASSPDREYYEQYF,TGTGCCAGCAGCCCTGACAGGGAGTACTACGAGCAGTACTTC
15,TRBD1,-,TRBV28,TRBJ1-2,CASRGTGEVLNGYTF,TGTGCCAGCAGGGGGACAGGGGAAGTGCTAAATGGCTACACCTTC
14,TRBD2,-,TRBV29-1,TRBJ2-3,CSESSGASTDTQYF,TGCAGCGAATCTAGCGGGGCTAGCACAGATACGCAGTATTTT
15,-,once,TRBV18,TRBJ2-6,CASSPLSSGANVLTF,TGTGCCAGCTCCCCACTTAGCTCTGGGGCCAACGTCCTGACTTTC
13,-,-,TRBV7-2,TRBJ1-6,CASSLSRYSPLHF,TGTGCCAGCAGCTTATCTAGGTATTCACCCCTCCACTTT
13,-,-,TRBV29-1,TRBJ1-5,CSVLTGSNQPQHF,TGCAGCGTCTTGACAGGTAGCAATCAGCCCCAGCATTTT
14,-,few,TRBV5-1,TRBJ1-2,CASSRGAADYGYTF,TGCGCCAGCTCCCGCGGGGCAGCAGACTATGGCTACACCTTC
11,TRBD1,-,TRBV10-1,TRBJ2-4,CASSYRGFKDF,TGCGCCAGCAGTTACAGGGGGTTTAAAGACTTC
13,-,-,TRBV5-1,TRBJ2-3,CASREGSTDTQYF,TGCGCCAGCAGGGAGGGGAGCACAGATACGCAGTATTTT
15,TRBD1,few,TRBV27,TRBJ2-7,CASSLGGTGGDEQYF,TGTGCCAGCAGTTTAGGAGGGACAGGGGGTGACGAGCAGTACTTC
13,-,-,TRBV11-3,TRBJ2-5,CASSSGQTETQYF,TGTGCCAGCAGCTCCGGACAGACGGAGACCCAGTACTTC
15,-,-,TRBV4-3,TRBJ2-7,CASSQGRSFPYEQYF,TGCGCCAGCAGCCAAGGTCGGAGTTTTCCCTACGAGCAGTACTTC
15,TRBD1,-,TRBV4-3,TRBJ1-2,CASSQDLQGNYGYTF,TGCGCCAGCAGCCAAGATTTACAGGGGAACTATGGCTACACCTTC
14,-,-,TRBV19,TRBJ2-3,CASQQTSSTDTQYF,TGTGCCAGTCAGCAGACATCTAGCACAGATACGCAGTATTTT
15,TRBD1,-,TRBV5-5,TRBJ2-7,CASSSGQGRGYEQYF,TGTGCCAGCAGCAGCGGACAGGGGAGAGGGTACGAGCAGTACTTC
15,TRBD2,-,TRBV18,TRBJ2-7,CASSPPSSGSGEQYF,TGTGCCAGCTCACCACCGTCTAGCGGGAGCGGCGAGCAGTACTTC
14,-,-,TRBV11-2,TRBJ2-4,CASSGGQLRIIQYF,TGTGCCAGCAGCGGAGGACAGTTAAGGATCATTCAGTACTTC
15,TRBD2,-,TRBV29-1,TRBJ2-1,CSASRLAGGFNEQFF,TGCAGCGCTTCCCGGCTAGCGGGAGGATTCAATGAGCAGTTCTTC
15,TRBD1,-,TRBV19,TRBJ1-4,CASSMAGTANEKLFF,TGTGCCAGTAGTATGGCCGGGACAGCGAATGAAAAACTGTTTTTT
11,-,-,TRBV20-1,TRBJ2-7,CSAGLSYEQYF,TGCAGTGCCGGACTGTCCTACGAGCAGTACTTC
14,-,-,TRBV7-9,TRBJ1-1,CASSFGTRNTEAFF,TGTGCCAGCAGCTTCGGGACAAGGAACACTGAAGCTTTCTTT
15,TRBD1,once,TRBV19,TRBJ1-2,CASSKTQGARYGYTF,TGTGCCAGTAGCAAGACCCAGGGGGCTCGGTATGGCTACACCTTC
15,TRBD1,few,TRBV6-2/TRBV6-3,TRBJ1-5,CASSFRGSGNQPQHF,TGTGCCAGCAGTTTCAGGGGGTCTGGCAATCAGCCCCAGCATTTT
13,TRBD2,-,TRBV29-1,TRBJ2-1,CSVASGGSSEQFF,TGCAGCGTTGCTAGCGGGGGGAGCAGTGAGCAGTTCTTC